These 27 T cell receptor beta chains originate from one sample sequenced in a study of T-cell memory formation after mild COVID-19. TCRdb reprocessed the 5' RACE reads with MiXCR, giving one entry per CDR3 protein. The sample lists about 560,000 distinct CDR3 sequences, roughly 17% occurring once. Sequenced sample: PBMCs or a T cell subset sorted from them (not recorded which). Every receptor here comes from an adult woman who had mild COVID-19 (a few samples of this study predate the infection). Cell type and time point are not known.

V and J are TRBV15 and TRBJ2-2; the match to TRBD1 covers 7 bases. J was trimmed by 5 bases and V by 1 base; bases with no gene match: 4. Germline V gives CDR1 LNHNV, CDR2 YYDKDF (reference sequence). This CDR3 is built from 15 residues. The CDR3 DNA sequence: TGTGCCACCAGCAGAGGAGGGGGCCGGACCGGGGAGCTGTTTTTT. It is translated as CATSRGGGRTGELFF.

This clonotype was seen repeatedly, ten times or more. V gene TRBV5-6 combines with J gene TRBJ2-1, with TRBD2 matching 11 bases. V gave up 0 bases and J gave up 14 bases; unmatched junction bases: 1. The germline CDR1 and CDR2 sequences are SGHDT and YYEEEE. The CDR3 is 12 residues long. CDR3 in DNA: TGTGCCAGCAGCTTGGTTAGCGGGGGGGAGTTCTTC. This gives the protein CASSLVSGGEFF.

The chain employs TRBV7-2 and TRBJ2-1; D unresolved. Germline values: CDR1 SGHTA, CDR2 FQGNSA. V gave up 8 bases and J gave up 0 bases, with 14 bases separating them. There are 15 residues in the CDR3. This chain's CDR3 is CASSLGAASYNEQFF. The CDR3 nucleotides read TGTGCCAGCTCACTGGGCGCCGCCTCCTACAATGAGCAGTTCTTC.

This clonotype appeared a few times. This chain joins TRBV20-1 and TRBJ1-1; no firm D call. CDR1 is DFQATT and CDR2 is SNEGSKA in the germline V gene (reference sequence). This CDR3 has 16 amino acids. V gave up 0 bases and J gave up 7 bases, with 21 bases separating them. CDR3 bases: TGCAGTGCTAGAGATCTGGGGTTTGGCAGCACTAATGAAGCTTTCTTT. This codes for CSARDLGFGSTNEAFF.

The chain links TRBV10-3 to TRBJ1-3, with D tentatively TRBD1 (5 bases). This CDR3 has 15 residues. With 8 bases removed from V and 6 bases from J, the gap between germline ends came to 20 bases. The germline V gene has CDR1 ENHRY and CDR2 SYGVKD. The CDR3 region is CAIGPRFQGENTIYF. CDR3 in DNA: TGTGCCATCGGGCCTCGATTTCAGGGTGAAAACACCATATATTTT.

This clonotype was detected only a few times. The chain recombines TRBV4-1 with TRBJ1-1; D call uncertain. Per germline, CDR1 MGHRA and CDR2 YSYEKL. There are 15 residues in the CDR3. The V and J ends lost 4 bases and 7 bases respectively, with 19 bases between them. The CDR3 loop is CASSPLTNDPHEAFF. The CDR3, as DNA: TGCGCCAGCAGCCCACTGACTAATGATCCACATGAAGCTTTCTTT.

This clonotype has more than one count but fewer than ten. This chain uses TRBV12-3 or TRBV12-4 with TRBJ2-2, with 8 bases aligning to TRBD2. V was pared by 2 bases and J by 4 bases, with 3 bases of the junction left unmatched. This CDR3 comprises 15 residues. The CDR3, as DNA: TGTGCCAGCAGTTTACTGGGACTAGGCACCGGGGAGCTGTTTTTT. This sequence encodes CASSLLGLGTGELFF.

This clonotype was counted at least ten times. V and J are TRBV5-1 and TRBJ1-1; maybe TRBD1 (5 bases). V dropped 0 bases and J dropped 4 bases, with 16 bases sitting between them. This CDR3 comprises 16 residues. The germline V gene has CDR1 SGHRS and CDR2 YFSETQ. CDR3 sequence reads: CASSLATQQVSTEAFF. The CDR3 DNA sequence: TGCGCCAGCAGCTTGGCTACGCAACAGGTATCCACTGAAGCTTTCTTT.

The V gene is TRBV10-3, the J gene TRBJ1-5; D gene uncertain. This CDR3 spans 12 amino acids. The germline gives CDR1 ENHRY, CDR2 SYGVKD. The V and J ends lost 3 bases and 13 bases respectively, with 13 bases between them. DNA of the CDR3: TGTGCCATCAGTGACGGGGAGGCAGTTCAGCATTTT. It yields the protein CAISDGEAVQHF.

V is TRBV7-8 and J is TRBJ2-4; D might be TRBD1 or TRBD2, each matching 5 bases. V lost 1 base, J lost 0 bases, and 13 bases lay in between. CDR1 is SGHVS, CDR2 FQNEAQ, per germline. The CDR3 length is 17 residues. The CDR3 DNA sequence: TGTGCCAGCAGCTTAGTGCGATGGGGGTTAGCCAAAAACATTCAGTACTTC. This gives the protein CASSLVRWGLAKNIQYF.

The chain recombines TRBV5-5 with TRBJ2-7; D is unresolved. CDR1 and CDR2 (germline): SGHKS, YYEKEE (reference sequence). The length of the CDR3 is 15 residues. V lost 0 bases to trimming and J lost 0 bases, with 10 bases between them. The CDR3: CASSLDAAGSYEQYF. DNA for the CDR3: TGTGCCAGCAGCTTGGATGCGGCCGGCTCCTACGAGCAGTACTTC.

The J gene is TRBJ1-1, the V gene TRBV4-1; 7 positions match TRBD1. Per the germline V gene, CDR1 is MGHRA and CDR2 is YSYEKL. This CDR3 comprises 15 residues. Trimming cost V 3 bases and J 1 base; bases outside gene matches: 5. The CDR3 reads CASSHPGTANTEAFF. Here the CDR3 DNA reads TGCGCCAGCAGCCATCCCGGGACAGCGAACACTGAAGCTTTCTTT.

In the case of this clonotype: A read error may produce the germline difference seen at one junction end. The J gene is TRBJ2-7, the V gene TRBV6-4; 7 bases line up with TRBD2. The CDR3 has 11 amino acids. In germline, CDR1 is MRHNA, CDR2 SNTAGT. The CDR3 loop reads CPRGGFYEQYF. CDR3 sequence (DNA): TGCCCCCGGGGAGGGTTCTACGAGCAGTACTTC.

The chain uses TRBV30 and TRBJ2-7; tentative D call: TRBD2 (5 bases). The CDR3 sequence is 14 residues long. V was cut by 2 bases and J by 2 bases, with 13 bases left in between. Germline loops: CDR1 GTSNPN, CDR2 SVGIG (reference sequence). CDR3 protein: CAWSSPGNPYEQYF. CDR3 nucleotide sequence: TGTGCCTGGAGTTCTCCGGGGAATCCCTACGAGCAGTACTTC.

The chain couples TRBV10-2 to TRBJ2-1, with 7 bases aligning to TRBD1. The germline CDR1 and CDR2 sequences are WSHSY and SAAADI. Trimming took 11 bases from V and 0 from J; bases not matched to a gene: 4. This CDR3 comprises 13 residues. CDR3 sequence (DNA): TGCGCCCTGGGGGACAGCTCCTACAATGAGCAGTTCTTC. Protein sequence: CALGDSSYNEQFF.

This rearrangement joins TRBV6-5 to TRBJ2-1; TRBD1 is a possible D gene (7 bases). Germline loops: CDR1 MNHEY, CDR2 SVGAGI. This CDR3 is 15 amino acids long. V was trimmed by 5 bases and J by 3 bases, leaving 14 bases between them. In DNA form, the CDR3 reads TGTGCCAGCAGTGGCAGGGGGGACCACTACAATGAGCAGTTCTTC. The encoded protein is CASSGRGDHYNEQFF.

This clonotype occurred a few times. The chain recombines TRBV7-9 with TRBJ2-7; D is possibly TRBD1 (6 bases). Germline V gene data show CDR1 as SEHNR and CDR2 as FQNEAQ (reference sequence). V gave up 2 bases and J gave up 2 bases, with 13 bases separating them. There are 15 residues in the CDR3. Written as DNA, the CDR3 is TGTGCCAGCAGCTTAAGGACCGGACAGACCTACGAGCAGTACTTC. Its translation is CASSLRTGQTYEQYF.

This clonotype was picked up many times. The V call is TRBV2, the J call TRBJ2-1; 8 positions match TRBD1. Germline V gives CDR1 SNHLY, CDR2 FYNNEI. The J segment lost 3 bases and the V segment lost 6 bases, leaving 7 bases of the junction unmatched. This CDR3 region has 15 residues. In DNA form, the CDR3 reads TGTGCCAGCAGCTTTGGACAGGGCCTCTACAATGAGCAGTTCTTC. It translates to CASSFGQGLYNEQFF.

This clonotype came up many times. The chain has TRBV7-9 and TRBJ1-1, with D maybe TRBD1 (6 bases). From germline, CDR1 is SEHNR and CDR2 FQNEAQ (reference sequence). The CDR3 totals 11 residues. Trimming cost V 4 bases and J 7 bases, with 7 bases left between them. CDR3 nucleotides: TGTGCCAGCAGCTCCAGGGGTGAAGCTTTCTTT. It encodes CASSSRGEAFF.

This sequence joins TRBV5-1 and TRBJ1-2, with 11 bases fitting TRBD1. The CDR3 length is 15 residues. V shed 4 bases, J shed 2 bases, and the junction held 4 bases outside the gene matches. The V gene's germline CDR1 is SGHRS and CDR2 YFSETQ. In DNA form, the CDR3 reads TGCGCCAGCAGCCACCGGGACAGGGGGAACTATGGCTACACCTTC. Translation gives CASSHRDRGNYGYTF.

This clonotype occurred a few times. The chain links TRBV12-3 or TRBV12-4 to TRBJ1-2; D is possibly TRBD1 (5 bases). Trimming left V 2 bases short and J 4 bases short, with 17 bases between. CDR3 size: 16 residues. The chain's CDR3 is CASSLYGTSDLYGYTF. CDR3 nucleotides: TGTGCCAGCAGTTTATATGGGACCTCGGATCTCTATGGCTACACCTTC.

The CDR3 bases are TGCAGCGTTGAAGGCGGAGGTGAAAAACTGTTTTTT. As protein: CSVEGGGEKLFF. The J gene is TRBJ1-4, the V gene TRBV29-1, with D hard to call. The V gene's germline CDR1 is SQVTM and CDR2 ANQGSEA. V lost 1 base and J lost 7, with 7 bases in between. This CDR3 spans 12 amino acids.

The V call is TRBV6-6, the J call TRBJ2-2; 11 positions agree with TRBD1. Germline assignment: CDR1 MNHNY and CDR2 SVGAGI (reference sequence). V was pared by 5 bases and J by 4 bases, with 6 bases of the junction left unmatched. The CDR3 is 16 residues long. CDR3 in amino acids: CASSNTGTGGTGELFF. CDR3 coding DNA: TGTGCCAGCAGTAACACCGGGACAGGGGGCACCGGGGAGCTGTTTTTT.

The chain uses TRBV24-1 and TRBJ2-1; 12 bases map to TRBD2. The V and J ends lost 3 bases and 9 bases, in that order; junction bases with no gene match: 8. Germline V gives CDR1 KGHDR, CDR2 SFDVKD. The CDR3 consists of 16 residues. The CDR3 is CATSDHLAGGSGEQFF. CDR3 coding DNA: TGTGCCACCAGTGATCACCTAGCGGGAGGGAGTGGTGAGCAGTTCTTC.

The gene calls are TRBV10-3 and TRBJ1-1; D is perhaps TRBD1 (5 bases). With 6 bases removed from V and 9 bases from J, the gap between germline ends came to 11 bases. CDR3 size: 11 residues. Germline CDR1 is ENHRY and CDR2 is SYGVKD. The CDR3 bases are TGTGCCATCAGAGCCGAGGGGCAAGCTTTCTTT. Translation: CAIRAEGQAFF.

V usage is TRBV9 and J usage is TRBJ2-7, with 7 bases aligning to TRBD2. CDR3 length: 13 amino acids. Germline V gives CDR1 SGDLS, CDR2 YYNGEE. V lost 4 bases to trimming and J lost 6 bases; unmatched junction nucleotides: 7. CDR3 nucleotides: TGTGCCAGCAGCCCGTTCGGGGGGTCCGAGCAGTACTTC. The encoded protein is CASSPFGGSEQYF.

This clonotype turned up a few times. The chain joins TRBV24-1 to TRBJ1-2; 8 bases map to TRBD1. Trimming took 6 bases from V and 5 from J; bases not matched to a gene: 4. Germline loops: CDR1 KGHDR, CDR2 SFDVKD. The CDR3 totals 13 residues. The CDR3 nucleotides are TGTGCCACCAGTCGGGACAGGTTATATGGCTACACCTTC. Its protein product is CATSRDRLYGYTF.